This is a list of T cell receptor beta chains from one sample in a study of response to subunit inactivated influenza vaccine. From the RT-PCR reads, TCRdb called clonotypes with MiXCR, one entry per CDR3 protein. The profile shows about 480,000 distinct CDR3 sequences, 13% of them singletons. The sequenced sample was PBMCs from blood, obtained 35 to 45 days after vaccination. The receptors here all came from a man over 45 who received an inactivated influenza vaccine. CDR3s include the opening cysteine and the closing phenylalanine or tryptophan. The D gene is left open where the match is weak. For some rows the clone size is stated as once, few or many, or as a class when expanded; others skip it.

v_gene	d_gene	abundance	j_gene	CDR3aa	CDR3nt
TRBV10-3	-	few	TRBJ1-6	CAISGGGSPLHF	TGTGCCATCAGTGGTGGGGGTTCACCCCTCCACTTT
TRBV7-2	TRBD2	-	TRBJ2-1	CASSPASGRTYNEQFF	TGTGCCAGCAGCCCCGCTAGCGGGCGCACCTACAATGAGCAGTTCTTC
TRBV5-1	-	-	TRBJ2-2	CASSLGAMNTGELFF	TGCGCCAGCAGCCTCGGGGCGATGAACACCGGGGAGCTGTTTTTT
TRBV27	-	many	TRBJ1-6	CASSLQGRQSPLHF	TGTGCCAGCAGTTTACAGGGGAGGCAATCACCCCTCCACTTT
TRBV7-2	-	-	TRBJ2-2	CAISNPLGATGELFF	TGTGCCATCAGCAACCCGTTGGGAGCGACCGGGGAGCTGTTTTTT
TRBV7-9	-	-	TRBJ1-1	CASSLARGFRDTEAFF	TGTGCCAGCAGCTTAGCCAGGGGCTTCAGGGACACTGAAGCTTTCTTT
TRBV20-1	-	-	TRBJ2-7	CSARDLTGAYEQYF	TGCAGTGCTAGAGATTTGACGGGAGCCTACGAGCAGTACTTC
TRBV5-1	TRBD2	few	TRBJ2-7	CASSSREGSEQYF	TGCGCCAGCAGCTCACGGGAGGGTTCCGAGCAGTACTTC
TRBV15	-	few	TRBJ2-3	CATSRETDTQYF	TGTGCCACCAGCAGAGAAACAGATACGCAGTATTTT
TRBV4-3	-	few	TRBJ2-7	CASSQADRVAYEQYF	TGCGCCAGCAGCCAAGCCGACAGAGTCGCTTACGAGCAGTACTTC
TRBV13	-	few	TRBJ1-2	CATLLGGQPYGYTF	TGTGCCACCCTCCTTGGCGGGCAACCTTATGGCTACACCTTC
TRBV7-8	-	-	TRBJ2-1	CASSQERLPRLYEQFF	TGTGCCAGCAGCCAAGAAAGACTACCCCGGCTATATGAGCAGTTCTTC
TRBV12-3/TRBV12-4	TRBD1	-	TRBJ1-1	CASSRQGGPAFF	TGTGCCAGCAGTCGACAGGGGGGGCCAGCTTTCTTT
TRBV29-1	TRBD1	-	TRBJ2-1	CSVRTGASSYNEQFF	TGCAGCGTTAGGACAGGGGCCAGCTCCTACAATGAGCAGTTCTTC
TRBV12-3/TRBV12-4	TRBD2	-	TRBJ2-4	CASRAGFIAGNIQYF	TGTGCCAGCAGAGCGGGATTCATTGCGGGAAACATTCAGTACTTC
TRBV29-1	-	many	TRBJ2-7	CSVEDPGDTSGYEQYF	TGCAGCGTTGAAGATCCGGGGGACACCTCGGGATACGAGCAGTACTTC
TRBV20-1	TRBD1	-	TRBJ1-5	CSAGNRGNSNQPQHF	TGCAGTGCTGGGAACAGGGGGAATAGCAATCAGCCCCAGCATTTT
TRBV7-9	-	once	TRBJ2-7	CASSEISGDSHEQYF	TGTGCCAGCAGCGAAATTTCAGGGGATTCCCACGAGCAGTACTTC
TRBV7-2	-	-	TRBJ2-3	CASSLRPPILWADTQYF	TGTGCGAGCAGCCTCAGGCCCCCCATTTTGTGGGCAGATACGCAGTATTTT
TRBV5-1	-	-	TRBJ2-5	CASSFGRGTKETQYF	TGCGCCAGCAGCTTCGGACGGGGGACCAAGGAGACCCAGTACTTC
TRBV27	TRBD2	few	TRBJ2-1	CASSAAGLAAHNEQFF	TGTGCCAGCAGTGCCGCGGGACTAGCGGCTCACAATGAGCAGTTCTTC
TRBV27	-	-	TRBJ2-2	CASTTALNTGELFF	TGTGCCAGCACCACAGCCCTGAACACCGGGGAGCTGTTTTTT
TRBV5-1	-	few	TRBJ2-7	CASSSDKGAYEQYF	TGCGCCAGCAGCTCCGACAAGGGAGCCTACGAGCAGTACTTC
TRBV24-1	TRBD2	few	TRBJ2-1	CATSGESSGAYNEQFF	TGTGCCACCAGTGGGGAATCTAGCGGCGCCTACAATGAGCAGTTCTTC
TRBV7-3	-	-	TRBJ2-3	CASSWSGASTDTQYF	TGTGCCAGCAGCTGGTCAGGGGCTAGCACAGATACGCAGTATTTT
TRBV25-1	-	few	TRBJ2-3	CASGTTDTQYF	TGTGCCAGCGGAACTACAGATACGCAGTATTTT
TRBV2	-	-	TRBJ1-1	CASSRVSTEAFF	TGTGCCAGCAGTCGGGTGAGCACTGAAGCTTTCTTT
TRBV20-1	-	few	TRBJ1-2	CSARGGQNYGYTF	TGCAGTGCTAGGGGAGGACAAAACTATGGCTACACCTTC
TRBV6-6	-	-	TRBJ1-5	CASSYRAGQPQHF	TGTGCCAGCAGTTACAGGGCCGGACAGCCCCAGCATTTT
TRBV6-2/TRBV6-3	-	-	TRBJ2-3	CASSRTGTTIADTQYF	TGTGCCAGCAGTAGAACCGGGACGACCATCGCAGATACGCAGTATTTT
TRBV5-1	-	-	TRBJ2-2	CASSLAPRTGELFF	TGCGCCAGCAGCTTGGCACCCCGGACCGGGGAGCTGTTTTTT
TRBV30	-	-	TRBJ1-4	CAWSWGGTNEKLFF	TGTGCCTGGAGCTGGGGGGGAACTAATGAAAAACTGTTTTTT
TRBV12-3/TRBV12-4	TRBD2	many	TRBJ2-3	CASSPRTSGYTDTQYF	TGTGCCAGCAGTCCCAGGACTAGCGGATACACAGATACGCAGTATTTT
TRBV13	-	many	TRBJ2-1	CASSLTGVGEQFF	TGTGCCAGCAGCTTAACTGGGGTCGGGGAGCAGTTCTTC
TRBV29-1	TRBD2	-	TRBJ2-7	CSVVLPERGLSYEQYF	TGCAGCGTTGTCCTCCCTGAGCGGGGGTTATCCTACGAGCAGTACTTC
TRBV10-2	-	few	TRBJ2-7	CATTKQRTYEQYF	TGCGCCACCACCAAGCAGCGGACCTACGAGCAGTACTTC
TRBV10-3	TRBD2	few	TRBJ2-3	CAISVAGGADTQYF	TGTGCCATCAGTGTAGCGGGAGGGGCAGATACGCAGTATTTT
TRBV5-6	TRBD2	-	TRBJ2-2	CASSATSGANTGELFF	TGTGCCAGCAGCGCCACTAGCGGGGCGAACACCGGGGAGCTGTTTTTT
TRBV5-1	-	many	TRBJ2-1	CASSKEMDRHNEQFF	TGCGCCAGCAGCAAAGAAATGGACAGACACAATGAGCAGTTCTTC
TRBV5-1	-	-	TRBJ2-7	CASSLGGLSMGYEQYF	TGCGCCAGCAGCTTGGGCGGGTTGTCCATGGGCTACGAGCAGTACTTC
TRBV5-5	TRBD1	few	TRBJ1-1	CASSPIFGTGDMRAFF	TGTGCCAGCAGCCCAATATTCGGGACAGGGGATATGAGAGCTTTCTTT
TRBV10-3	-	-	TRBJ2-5	CAISVGREETQYF	TGTGCCATCAGTGTTGGCAGGGAAGAGACCCAGTACTTC
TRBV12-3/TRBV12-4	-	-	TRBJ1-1	CASSNRNTEAFF	TGTGCCAGCAGCAACAGGAACACTGAAGCTTTCTTT
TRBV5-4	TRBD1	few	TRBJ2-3	CASSPRQGRGSTDTQYF	TGTGCCAGCAGCCCGAGACAGGGTCGCGGGAGCACAGATACGCAGTATTTT
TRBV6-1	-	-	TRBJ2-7	CASRRTGLANLFYEQYF	TGTGCCAGCAGACGCACTGGCCTAGCCAATCTGTTCTACGAGCAGTACTTC
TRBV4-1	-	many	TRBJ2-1	CASSQEGFPSGSSYNEQFF	TGCGCCAGCAGCCAAGAAGGGTTCCCGTCTGGCAGCTCCTACAATGAGCAGTTCTTC
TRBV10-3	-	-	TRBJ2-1	CAISEGGRLTNEQFF	TGTGCCATCAGTGAGGGCGGGCGACTGACCAATGAGCAGTTCTTC
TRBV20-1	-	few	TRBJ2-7	CSAYRDYEQYF	TGCAGTGCGTATAGGGACTACGAGCAGTACTTC
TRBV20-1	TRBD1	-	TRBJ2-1	CSARRTGWDNEQFF	TGCAGTGCTAGACGGACAGGGTGGGACAATGAGCAGTTCTTC